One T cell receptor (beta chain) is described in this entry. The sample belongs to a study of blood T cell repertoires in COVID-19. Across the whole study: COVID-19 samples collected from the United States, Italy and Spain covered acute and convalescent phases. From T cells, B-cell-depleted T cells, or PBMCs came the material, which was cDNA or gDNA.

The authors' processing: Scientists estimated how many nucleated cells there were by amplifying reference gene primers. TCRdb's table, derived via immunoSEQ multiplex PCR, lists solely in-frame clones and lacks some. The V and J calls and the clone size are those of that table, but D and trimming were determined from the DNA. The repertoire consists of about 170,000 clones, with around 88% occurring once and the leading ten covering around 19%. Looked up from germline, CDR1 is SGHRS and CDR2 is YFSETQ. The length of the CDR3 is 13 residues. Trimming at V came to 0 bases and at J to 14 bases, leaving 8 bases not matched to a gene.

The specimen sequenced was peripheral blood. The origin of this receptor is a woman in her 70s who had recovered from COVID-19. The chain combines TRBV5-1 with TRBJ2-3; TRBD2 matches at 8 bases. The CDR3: CASSLESSGSGYF. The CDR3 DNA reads TGCGCCAGCAGCTTGGAGTCTAGCGGGTCGGGGTATTTT.